This T cell receptor (beta chain) was sequenced for a study of CD8 T cells in ankylosing spondylitis. The study's findings and limits: The study looked at matched synovial fluid samples from ankylosing spondylitis patients. Disease-linked clones were reported to be significantly enriched there.

For this clonotype: What it binds is not known.

The CDR3 is made up of 11 amino acids. Trimming removed 2 bases at V and 12 bases at J, with 8 bases between. As the method for making TCR beta libraries, quantitative 5'-RACE with molecular barcodes was used. Via MiXCR, TCRdb re-called the 5' RACE reads, giving one row per CDR3 protein. The sample has over 150,000 distinct CDR3 sequences, 10% to 15% seen once; the top ten hold 16%. This chain connects TRBV12-3 or TRBV12-4 to TRBJ2-1, with D uncertain. Material: blood, either unsorted or a sorted T cell fraction (not recorded which). The clonotype was recovered from a male donor with ankylosing spondylitis or in good health (not recorded which). The CDR3: CASSLTLRQFF. CDR3 nucleotides: TGTGCCAGCAGTTTAACCCTGAGGCAGTTCTTC.